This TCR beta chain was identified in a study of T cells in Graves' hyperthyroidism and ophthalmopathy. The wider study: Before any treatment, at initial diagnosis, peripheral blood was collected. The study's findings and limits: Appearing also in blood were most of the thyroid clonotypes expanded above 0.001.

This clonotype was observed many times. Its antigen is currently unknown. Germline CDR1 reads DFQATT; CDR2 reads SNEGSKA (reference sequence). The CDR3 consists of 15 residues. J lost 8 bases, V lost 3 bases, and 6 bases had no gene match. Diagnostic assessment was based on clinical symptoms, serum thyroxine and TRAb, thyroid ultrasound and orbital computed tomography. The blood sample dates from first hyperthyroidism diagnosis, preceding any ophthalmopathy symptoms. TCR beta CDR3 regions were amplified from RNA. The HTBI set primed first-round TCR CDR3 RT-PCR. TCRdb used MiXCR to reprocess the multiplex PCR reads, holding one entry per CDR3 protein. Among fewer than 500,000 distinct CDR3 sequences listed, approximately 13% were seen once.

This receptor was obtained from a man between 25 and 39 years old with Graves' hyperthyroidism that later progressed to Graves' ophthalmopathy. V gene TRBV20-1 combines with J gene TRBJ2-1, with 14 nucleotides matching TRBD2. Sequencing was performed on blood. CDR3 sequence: CSARTGTSGGYEQFF. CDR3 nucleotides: TGCAGTGCTAGGACCGGGACTAGCGGGGGCTATGAGCAGTTCTTC.